This T cell receptor beta chain was sequenced for a study of CD8+ T cells in alopecia areata. This clone has a handful of counts. Sequencing used cDNA as its template, made by extracting RNA and reverse transcribing it. Only in-frame clones appear in the TCRdb table, and some are missing; sequencing was by immunoSEQ multiplex PCR. The sample lists about 130,000 clones; nearly 55% were seen once. Germline assignment: CDR1 MGHRA and CDR2 YSYEKL. The CDR3 loop spans 13 amino acids. Deletions cut 3 bases from V and 4 bases from J, with 9 bases between. Indicated treatment: oral pan-JAK inhibitor, 5-10 mg twice daily.

This chain connects TRBV4-1 to TRBJ2-5; D ambiguous. The sample in question was CD8+ T cells sorted from blood, obtained at week 4, from a patient treated with tofacitinib. This sequence was found in a human donor with alopecia areata. DNA for the CDR3: TGCGCCAGCAGCCAGTCGGATATAGAGACCCAGTACTTC. This codes for CASSQSDIETQYF.